This TCR beta chain was recorded in a study of cytomegalovirus exposure and HLA in healthy donors (dated by TCRdb to the late 2010s). Regarding the research as a whole: An earlier analysis of around 600 of the donors reported more than 250 Gb of sequence data and some 120 million unique TCR beta sequences from some 180 million T cells. Approximately 300 gigabases of sequencing data and around 90 million unique TCR sequences made up an early release that covered approximately 700 HLA-typed donors. The genetic ancestry cluster associated with self-reported Caucasian donors included 81% of the 398 genotyped donors. The aim of the study was to test whether cataloging public T cell receptors could identify signatures of past pathogen exposure. The study used immunosequencing to profile the T cell repertoires of several hundred subjects and linked those repertoires to cytomegalovirus serostatus. Besides the first cohort of some 670 subjects, a separate validation cohort made up of 90 to 150 different subjects was used. The study combined high-throughput TCR immunosequencing, statistical association of individual TCRs with disease status, and machine learning to predict cytomegalovirus infection status. A later analysis re-examined previously published TCR beta repertoires from several hundred donors and added high-resolution HLA genotyping to investigate patterns of TCR occurrence. Rather than using new phenotypic data, the later analysis identified candidate immune exposures from TCR beta sequences and from how often those sequences occurred across donors. To decide whether each TCR beta V gene segment behaved as functional or pseudogenic, an earlier analysis of fewer than 750 of the donors relied on high-throughput TCR beta sequencing. Alongside the repertoire data, information on donor age, sex, ethnicity and CMV serostatus was compiled. In a later genetic analysis, genome-wide SNP genotypes for about three fifths of the roughly 670 donors were used, and that subset was treated as a discovery cohort. All discovery cohort repertoires had been generated on a single sequencing platform. Both class I and class II loci were covered by HLA typing, at four-digit resolution. Typing coverage differed by locus: A, B, C, DRB1 and DQB1 were typed in roughly 620-630 donors, DQA1 in approximately 520, DPA1 in 600 to 610, and DPB1 in just under 480. About five DR-DQ haplotypes were handled as single units for association and clustering because linkage in the cohort was strong. Across around 400 genotyped donors of the cohort, an average of roughly 200,000 unique TCR beta nucleotide sequences per donor were sequenced, and roughly 17% of those sequences were non-productive. General findings and caveats noted by the study authors: Compared with the approximately 710-donor mean, donors in an Asian-associated ancestry cluster had fewer N-insertions in productive TCRs, according to a later genetic analysis. Broadly in line with IMGT annotations, most TCR beta V segments showed up in productive rearrangements about 90% or about 30% of the time in an earlier analysis of 587 of the donors. In both the original and validation cohorts, the classifier was reported to diagnose cytomegalovirus status with high specificity and sensitivity. In a later genetic analysis, a missense DCLRE1C variant was associated with V-gene and J-gene trimming of TCR beta chains, and the association was replicated in an independent cohort. According to a later analysis, most CMV-associated TCR beta chains appeared to be HLA-restricted, and the HLA associations seemed to be driven largely by CMV exposure. Sequencing depth was assumed to be roughly uniform across donors in the presence/absence analyses, though that assumption may not hold. A total of fewer than 200 TCR beta chains were listed by the study as associated with cytomegalovirus. In a later analysis, several top co-occurrence clusters were reported to appear linked to parvovirus B19, influenza, CMV and Epstein-Barr virus. HLA typing was unavailable for some donors at each locus, so association tests used only the typed subset. Most TCR sequences were seen in very few donors, while some public TCRs were found in many individuals. Three of the identified cytomegalovirus-associated TCR beta chains were confirmed in vitro to be specific for cytomegalovirus antigens. A further reported finding was that TCR beta sequences accurately predicted the HLA-A and HLA-B alleles for most subjects in the first cohort. Some IMGT-functional V segments, including TRBV6-2 and TRBV6-3, could not be distinguished by the 87-base-pair reads and were therefore excluded. In a later analysis, TCR association rates were found to vary across HLA loci, with the most associated TCRs seen for DRB1 alleles and the fewest for HLA-C alleles. A cluster of highly shared sequence variants was judged likely to be a technical artifact of the sequencing pipeline. In a later analysis, HLA-associated TCR beta chains showed more clonal expansion and lower generation probabilities than non-associated chains that were equally common. In a later analysis, over 15,000 TCR beta sequences were associated with specific HLA alleles at a false discovery rate of 0.05. Because counts were too low, seventeen rarely observed V segments, including chromosome 9 orphons, were left out of the earlier analysis of 587 of the donors. This cohort had only TCR beta chains sequenced, and the lack of alpha or paired-chain data limited which features could be detected. The authors suggested that the approach could potentially be extended to other disease states and immunological phenotypes. Correlated functional status among segregating V segments might be attributable to linkage disequilibrium, but an unknown experimental factor could not be ruled out. Assigning TCR associations to individual alleles was difficult when HLA alleles, especially DR and DQ, strongly co-occurred. The only immune exposure information available for the cohort was CMV serostatus.

CDR1 and CDR2 are read off the germline V gene as LGHNA and YSLEER. The CDR3, from cysteine to phenylalanine, totals 17 residues. Of all the DNA, just the CDR3 is kept, 51 bases in frame from base 1. V is pruned by 4 bases and J by 5 bases, leaving 16 bases of the junction without a gene match. For this clone: Its antigen has not been determined. The input lacks base qualities; no much larger clone sits a single base away.

In total, approximately 690 healthy bone marrow donors made up the cohort. Cohort members were all nominally healthy when sampled, although unrecorded immune exposures were likely present. The donor was CMV seropositive and was included in the group of 289 seropositive cohort members. Every donor gave a peripheral blood sample, and the peripheral blood mononuclear cells from that sample were used for TCR beta sequencing. Genomic DNA was extracted from the blood cell samples with the Qiagen DNeasy Blood Extraction Kit. Library generation was performed with the immunoSEQ multiplex PCR assay. For the multiplex PCR, a mixture combining 60 forward primers for TCR Vbeta segments and 13 reverse primers for TCR Jbeta segments was used. The CDR3 region of rearranged TCR beta genes was amplified from genomic DNA with a multiplex PCR assay. The amplified TCR beta libraries were sequenced on the Illumina HiSeq System as 87-base-pair reads. In the paper's pipeline: A later analysis counted around 72 million unique TCR beta chains across the 550 to 800 repertoires, and about 10 million of these chains were shared by at least two donors. Raw reads were error-corrected and collapsed into unique sequences with a nearest-neighbor algorithm that merged closely related sequences to remove PCR and sequencing errors. V, D and J gene segments were assigned by aligning CDR3 sequences to IMGT reference sequences. For a sequence to be retained, a match of at least six nucleotides was required to both a V gene segment and a J gene segment. Rearrangements were classified as productive when the CDR3 lacked stop codons and remained in frame with V and J, and all other rearrangements were classified as non-productive. CDR3 was defined by IMGT convention, running from the second conserved V-encoded cysteine to the conserved J-encoded phenylalanine. Sequences without an unambiguous match to a single V gene segment were excluded from the earlier analysis of 450 to 650 of the donors. An earlier analysis of several hundred of the donors called V segments functional above 56.7% productive rearrangements and segregating when the between-donor standard deviation exceeded 5%. A statistical classification framework was built for diagnosing cytomegalovirus status from the catalog of TCR beta chain sequences. A later analysis assigned V and J genes by comparing TCR nucleotide sequences with IMGT/GENE-DB human TR gene sequences. Using the TCRdist pipeline, a later analysis assigned CDR3 sequences along with most-parsimonious VDJ recombination scenarios. In a later analysis, every TCR beta chain was defined by the combination of its CDR3 amino acid sequence and its V-gene family, and reads without a unique V-gene family were dropped. To address suspected cross-contamination and a sequencing artifact, a later analysis removed approximately 590 highly shared, low-generation-probability nucleotide sequences. A later analysis calculated a clonal expansion index for each public chain from normalized within-repertoire ranks of inferred template counts. In a later analysis, generation probabilities were computed using a VDJ recombination model fitted to out-of-frame rearrangements, and the results were checked against IGoR. A later analysis scored TCR-TCR, TCR-HLA and TCR-CMV co-occurrence with hypergeometric tests, applying a repertoire-size bias correction to TCR pairs. False discovery rates were estimated in a later analysis by permuting HLA or CMV assignments 20 times. In a later analysis, co-occurring TCRs were grouped with DBSCAN, and TCRdist sequence similarity was added when clustering was performed within HLA-allele-positive subsets. Co-occurrence clustering excluded repertoires with fewer than 30,000 or more than 120,000 public chains, plus five with anomalous nucleotide sharing. In its TCRdb copy, this immuneACCESS table keeps in-frame sequences only and misses some clones. Where compared with another copy, unresolved V genes explain less than half of these, and the others have no known cause. V, J and clone size are those of that table, while D and trimming were read from the DNA. Across this sample there are under 250,000 clones, with about 80% seen only once. The ten largest clones add up to about a tenth of the sample.

Sequenced sample: PBMCs. This TCR was recovered from a woman aged 50 to 65 in good health and CMV-seropositive. Recombination connected TRBV4-3 to TRBJ2-5; a stretch of 7 junction bases matches TRBD2. The sequence in DNA is TGCGCCAGCAGCCCCACGGGGGGAGCAGGGTTCGGGGAGACCCAGTACTTC. The resulting protein is CASSPTGGAGFGETQYF.